This is a list of T cell receptor beta chains from one sample in a study of blood T cell repertoires in COVID-19. Sequenced by immunoSEQ multiplex PCR; TCRdb stores in-frame clones only, minus some. The sample shows about 56,000 clones, 80% to 85% of them seen only once. The sample comprised peripheral blood. All receptors come from a man between 60 and 75 years old with COVID-19, enrolled during active disease. The CDR3 runs from the conserved cysteine through the conserved F or W. Clone sizes are given selectively: once, few, many, or a class where the clone is expanded.

abundance	j_gene	v_gene	CDR3aa
-	TRBJ1-5	TRBV28	CASSVNKPQHF
-	TRBJ2-5	TRBV5-4	CASSHGTGIQETQYF
-	TRBJ1-1	TRBV6-5	CASSYKKNTEAFF
-	TRBJ1-3	TRBV9	CASSAEEYRGNAGNTIYF
-	TRBJ2-7	TRBV7-6	CASSLAVSLITGEQYF
-	TRBJ2-6	TRBV5-1	CASSLDGGSVSGANVLTF
once	TRBJ2-5	TRBV9	CASSSPTSGVETQYF
-	TRBJ2-7	TRBV5-4	CASSRIGVADSYEQYF
-	TRBJ2-1	TRBV7-9	CASSLVEQFYNEQFF
-	TRBJ1-2	TRBV12-3/TRBV12-4	CASSLFRVYGYTF
-	TRBJ1-5	TRBV2	CASSLGQIYQPQHF
-	TRBJ1-2	TRBV5-5	CASSKRQGAYGYTF